This T cell receptor (beta chain) is from a study of beta chain features in type 1 diabetes. Findings of the study overall: Across patients, naive, central memory and Treg TCRB repertoires exhibited apparently greater similarity than was observed across healthy donors. Among all four CD4+ subsets, Type 1 diabetes patients had TCRB CDR3s that were moderately but significantly shorter.

Comments on this clone: Its antigen is unknown.

Expressed TCRB transcripts were sequenced, since all the RNA that had been isolated was reverse transcribed. This table comes from immunoSEQ multiplex PCR, and its TCRdb copy is limited to in-frame clones, with some not included. The sample holds roughly 330,000 clones, roughly 13% seen once. With 3 bases clipped from V and 2 bases from J, the junction kept 4 bases outside the gene matches. The CDR3 contains 16 residues. The V gene's germline CDR1 is MDHEN and CDR2 SYDVKM. The receptor comes from a woman under 30 with type 1 diabetes. V gene TRBV28 combines with J gene TRBJ2-3; 11 bases line up with TRBD2. The material sequenced was naive CD4+ T cells from blood. The CDR3 DNA sequence: TGTGCCAGCAGTTTCGGGACTAGCGGACACACAGATACGCAGTATTTT. This encodes CASSFGTSGHTDTQYF.